A single sample is the source of the 14 T cell receptor beta chains below, sequenced in a study of T cell changes during pregnancy in multiple sclerosis. The assay was immunoSEQ multiplex PCR, and TCRdb's table has in-frame clones only and misses some. The sample has about 81,000 clones, 80% to 95% seen once. The sequences come from peripheral blood, collected in the third trimester of pregnancy. The source of these receptors is a female donor in good health, enrolled as a control in a pregnancy study.

A single count supports this clone. The chain combines TRBV27 with TRBJ2-1; 8 nucleotides agree with TRBD1. J lost 4 bases, V lost 8 bases, and 7 bases had no gene match. There are 14 residues in the CDR3. The germline gives CDR1 MNHEY, CDR2 SMNVEV (reference sequence). The CDR3 DNA sequence: TGTGCCAGCGTTGGGACAGGTACATACAATGAGCAGTTCTTC. Translated, it gives CASVGTGTYNEQFF.

The chain links TRBV29-1 to TRBJ2-5; D is possibly TRBD1 (6 bases). The ends were cut back, 0 bases at V and 5 bases at J, with 13 bases in the middle. This CDR3 has 14 amino acids. From germline, CDR1 is SQVTM and CDR2 ANQGSEA. In DNA form, the CDR3 reads TGCAGCGTTGAAGAAACAGGGACCGGTGAGACCCAGTACTTC. Protein: CSVEETGTGETQYF. The variable domain in full, completed from reference TRBV29-1 and TRBJ2-5, reads SAVISQKPSRDICQRGTSLTIQCQVDSQVTMMFWYRQQPGQSLTLIATANQGSEATYESGFVIDKFPISRPNLTFSTLTVSNMSPEDSSIYLCSVEETGTGETQYFGPGTRLLVL.

V and J are TRBV7-9 and TRBJ1-4; 7 bases are a match to TRBD1. The CDR3 runs to 14 residues. The V and J ends lost 1 base and 8 bases, in that order; junction bases with no gene match: 4. Germline CDR1 is SEHNR and CDR2 is FQNEAQ (reference sequence). For the CDR3, the DNA is TGTGCCAGCAGCTTAGACAGGGGAAAAGAAAAACTGTTTTTT. Translated, it gives CASSLDRGKEKLFF.

The chain carries TRBV5-1 and TRBJ2-7; D possibly corresponds to TRBD1 (6 bases). Deletions cut 5 bases from V and 0 bases from J, with 15 bases between. This CDR3 is built from 15 residues. Germline values: CDR1 SGHRS, CDR2 YFSETQ. CDR3 bases: TGCGCCAGCAGACCGTCGGGACAACCCTCCTACGAGCAGTACTTC. Translating it yields CASRPSGQPSYEQYF.

J is TRBJ2-1 and V is TRBV27, with 8 bases matching TRBD1. Per germline, CDR1 MNHEY and CDR2 SMNVEV (reference sequence). The V segment lost 2 bases and the J segment 6 bases; nucleotides outside the gene matches: 9. The CDR3 totals 16 residues. The CDR3 is CASSLGAGGAVNEQFF. In DNA form, the CDR3 reads TGTGCCAGCAGTTTAGGGGCAGGGGGCGCCGTCAATGAGCAGTTCTTC.

This sequence joins TRBV28 and TRBJ1-1, with 10 nucleotides matching TRBD1. J was trimmed by 3 bases and V by 8 bases; bases with no gene match: 15. The V gene's germline CDR1 is MDHEN and CDR2 SYDVKM. The CDR3 covers 17 residues. Here the CDR3 reads CASGTGVRIEGYTEAFF. The CDR3 nucleotides read TGTGCCAGCGGGACAGGGGTTAGGATTGAAGGGTACACTGAAGCTTTCTTT.

This clone was picked up a small number of times. The chain carries TRBV2 and TRBJ1-2; 7 bases map to TRBD1. Germline CDR1 reads SNHLY; CDR2 reads FYNNEI. V shed 11 bases, J shed 1 base, and the junction held 7 bases outside the gene matches. CDR3 length: 13 residues. CDR3 nucleotide sequence: TGTGCCGTCGGGACAGCGCTTAACTATGGCTACACCTTC. It yields the protein CAVGTALNYGYTF.

This clone was counted once. The chain couples TRBV5-1 to TRBJ2-1, with D tentatively TRBD2 (5 bases). This CDR3 contains 13 residues. Germline CDR1 SGHRS, CDR2 YFSETQ. V was clipped by 0 bases and J by 8 bases, with 9 bases between them. CDR3 residues: CASSLGGRDEQFF. CDR3 sequence (DNA): TGCGCCAGCAGCTTGGGCGGGCGTGATGAGCAGTTCTTC.

This chain connects TRBV19 to TRBJ1-1, with unresolved D. CDR1 LNHDA and CDR2 SQIVND come from the germline V gene (reference sequence). CDR3 length: 14 amino acids. V was trimmed by 3 bases and J by 1 base, leaving 9 bases between them. In DNA form, the CDR3 reads TGTGCCAGTAGTATGAGAGAGAGGAACACTGAAGCTTTCTTT. Protein sequence: CASSMRERNTEAFF.

This chain joins TRBV7-9 and TRBJ2-5; tentatively, D is TRBD2 (7 bases). The V end was cut by 5 bases, the J end by 1 base, with 20 bases between. The CDR3 has 17 amino acids. CDR1 SEHNR and CDR2 FQNEAQ come from the germline V gene (reference sequence). Here the CDR3 reads CASSDRSGGAGQETQYF. The DNA of the CDR3 is TGTGCCAGCAGCGACCGGAGTGGGGGGGCAGGCCAAGAGACCCAGTACTTC. The variable domain in full, with the rest retrieved from reference TRBV7-9 and TRBJ2-5, is DTGVSQNPRHKITKRGQNVTFRCDPISEHNRLYWYRQTLGQGPEFLTYFQNEAQLEKSRLLSDRFSAERPKGSFSTLEIQRTEQGDSAMYLCASSDRSGGAGQETQYFGPGTRLLVL.

CDR3 sequence reads: CASRLAGARNTGELFF. The DNA for the CDR3 is TGTGCCAGCAGGTTGGCGGGGGCCAGGAACACCGGGGAGCTGTTTTTT. The chain has TRBV2 and TRBJ2-2, with D possibly TRBD2 on 7 matching bases. The V gene's germline CDR1 is SNHLY and CDR2 FYNNEI. This CDR3 contains 16 residues. V was clipped by 6 bases and J by 1 base, with 15 bases between them.

The rearrangement links TRBV13 to TRBJ2-5, with D maybe TRBD2 (6 bases). The CDR3 runs to 15 residues. V was cut by 5 bases and J by 2 bases, with 15 bases left in between. Germline V gene sequence: CDR1 PRHDT, CDR2 FYEKMQ (reference sequence). The CDR3 nucleotides are TGTGCCAGCAGCCTCCCCTCGGGGGAACAAGAGACCCAGTACTTC. Its translation: CASSLPSGEQETQYF.

The chain links TRBV30 to TRBJ2-3, with D possibly being TRBD2 (6 bases). The V gene's germline CDR1 is GTSNPN and CDR2 SVGIG (reference sequence). Trimming left V 3 bases short and J 5 bases short, with 18 bases between. The CDR3 length is 15 residues. The chain's CDR3 is CAWRRDGRVIDTQYF. The CDR3, as DNA: TGTGCCTGGAGAAGGGACGGGAGAGTAATAGATACGCAGTATTTT. The variable domain in full, completed from reference TRBV30 and TRBJ2-3, reads SQTIHQWPATLVQPVGSPLSLECTVEGTSNPNLYWYRQAAGRGLQLLFYSVGIGQISSEVPQNLSASRPQDRQFILSSKKLLLSDSGFYLCAWRRDGRVIDTQYFGPGTRLTVL.

The gene calls are TRBV28 and TRBJ2-7; 12 nucleotides line up with TRBD2. Germline CDR1 is MDHEN and CDR2 is SYDVKM. V lost 3 bases to trimming and J lost 2 bases; unmatched junction nucleotides: 8. The length of the CDR3 is 17 residues. This CDR3 reads CASSFTPLAGGAYEQYF. The CDR3, as DNA: TGTGCCAGCAGTTTTACCCCACTAGCGGGAGGTGCCTACGAGCAGTACTTC.